The rows below give T cell receptor beta chains drawn from one sample of a study of OX40 agonist ivuxolimab in advanced cancers. Sequencing used immunoSEQ multiplex PCR; TCRdb keeps in-frame clones, though not all of them. In the table there are tens of thousands of clones, 85% of which are singletons. Sequencing was performed on CD4+ or CD8+ T cells sorted from blood, taken in a trial of the OX40 agonist ivuxolimab. The receptors originated from an adult with an advanced solid tumor such as melanoma, head and neck, liver or kidney cancer. The CDR3 runs from the conserved cysteine through the conserved F or W. A D gene is named only where the DNA matches it firmly. Size is omitted from some rows. Given values are once, few, many or a class for expanded clones.

>TRBJ2-3|NA|TRBV15|TRBD2
CATSSGGRTRTDTQYF
TGTGCCACCAGCAGTGGCGGGAGAACCCGCACAGATACGCAGTATTTT
>TRBJ2-1|NA|TRBV29-1|TRBD1
CSVPEWGQKIHNEQFF
TGCAGCGTCCCCGAATGGGGACAGAAGATTCACAATGAGCAGTTCTTC
>TRBJ2-2|medium-sized|TRBV5-6|NA
CASSLAVGELFF
TGTGCCAGCAGCTTGGCAGTGGGGGAGCTGTTTTTT
>TRBJ2-1|NA|TRBV4-2|TRBD2
CASSRRGTSGSYNEQFF
TGTGCCAGCAGTCGACGCGGGACTAGCGGGTCCTACAATGAGCAGTTCTTC
>TRBJ1-3|NA|TRBV6-1|NA
CASSVATGNTIYF
TGTGCCAGCAGTGTCGCAACTGGAAACACCATATATTTT
>TRBJ2-1|NA|TRBV6-1|NA
CASSEISASYNEQFF
TGTGCCAGCAGTGAAATTAGCGCCTCCTACAATGAGCAGTTCTTC
>TRBJ2-3|NA|TRBV19|TRBD1
CASKSLGTGDLDTQYF
TGTGCCAGTAAGTCCCTCGGGACAGGGGATTTGGATACGCAGTATTTT
>TRBJ1-1|NA|TRBV6-1|NA
CASTGRQIAFF
TGTGCCAGTACCGGAAGACAGATAGCTTTCTTT
>TRBJ2-1|NA|TRBV4-2|TRBD2
CASSQGEAGGTNEQFF
TGTGCCAGCAGCCAAGGTGAAGCGGGAGGGACCAATGAGCAGTTCTTC
>TRBJ2-7|NA|TRBV7-6|NA
CASSLAGLPTYEQYF
TGTGCCAGCAGCTTAGCTGGACTGCCTACCTACGAGCAGTACTTC
>TRBJ2-3|once|TRBV28|NA
CATGRTTDTQYF
TGTGCCACGGGGAGAACCACAGATACGCAGTATTTT
>TRBJ2-5|once|TRBV7-9|NA
CASSLVLSETQYF
TGTGCCAGCAGCTTAGTTCTATCAGAGACCCAGTACTTC
>TRBJ1-1|NA|TRBV11-3|TRBD1
CASSLGQGETEAFF
TGTGCCAGCAGCCTAGGACAGGGGGAAACTGAAGCTTTCTTT
>TRBJ2-1|NA|TRBV4-1|TRBD2
CASSQEASAGGVEQFF
TGCGCCAGCAGCCAAGAAGCGTCGGCGGGAGGGGTCGAGCAGTTCTTC
>TRBJ1-1|NA|TRBV19|TRBD1
CASILQGANTEAFF
TGTGCCAGTATCCTGCAGGGGGCGAACACTGAAGCTTTCTTT
>TRBJ2-1|NA|TRBV19|NA
CASNSRTIGSYNEQFF
TGTGCCAGTAATTCGAGGACAATAGGCTCCTACAATGAGCAGTTCTTC
>TRBJ1-4|NA|TRBV11-2|TRBD1
CASSFTGGAEKLFF
TGTGCCAGCAGCTTTACAGGGGGAGCCGAAAAACTGTTTTTT
>TRBJ2-3|once|TRBV5-4|NA
CAPSRDGRVTDTQYF
TGTGCCCCTAGCAGGGACGGGAGAGTCACAGATACGCAGTATTTT
>TRBJ2-3|many|TRBV5-5|NA
CASSYTDTQYF
TGTGCCAGCAGCTATACAGATACGCAGTATTTT
>TRBJ1-1|NA|TRBV11-2|NA
CASSLEGRGITEAFF
TGTGCCAGCAGCTTAGAGGGCCGGGGGATCACTGAAGCTTTCTTT